This entry lists 11 T cell receptor beta chains sequenced from one sample in a study of T-cell memory formation after mild COVID-19. TCRdb re-called the 5' RACE reads with MiXCR, one entry per CDR3 protein. Here the sample spans about 110,000 distinct CDR3 sequences, approximately 15% being singletons. Sequencing was carried out using PBMCs or a T cell subset sorted from them (not recorded which). Receptors originate from an adult woman who had mild COVID-19 (a few samples of this study predate the infection). Cell type and time point are not known.

Only a few counts were recorded for this clonotype. The V and J genes are TRBV7-6 and TRBJ2-5; D may be TRBD1 or TRBD2 (5 bases each). Per the germline V gene, CDR1 is SGHVS and CDR2 is FNYEAQ. The CDR3 runs 13 residues. The V end lost 5 bases, the J end lost 2 bases, and 9 bases lay between the germline ends. In DNA form, the CDR3 reads TGTGCCAGCAGCCCGGGACCTCAAGAGACCCAGTACTTC. It specifies CASSPGPQETQYF.

V is TRBV4-1 and J is TRBJ2-7; no reliable D call. The CDR3 totals 14 residues. V was pared by 0 bases and J by 1 base, with 7 bases between. Per the germline V gene, CDR1 is MGHRA and CDR2 is YSYEKL. The CDR3 is CASSQEQQSYEQYF. Written as DNA, the CDR3 is TGCGCCAGCAGCCAAGAACAGCAATCCTACGAGCAGTACTTC.

This clonotype turned up a few times. The gene calls are TRBV5-1 and TRBJ1-2; 10 bases match TRBD1. After removal of 4 bases from V and 8 bases from J, the junction contained 11 bases not matched to a gene. CDR1 is SGHRS and CDR2 is YFSETQ in the germline V gene. This CDR3 comprises 15 residues. Here the CDR3 reads CASSPNRDRGGGYTF. For the CDR3, the DNA is TGCGCCAGCAGCCCAAACCGGGACAGGGGTGGCGGCTACACCTTC.

J is TRBJ1-5 and V is TRBV4-1; perhaps TRBD1 as D (5 bases). The V end lost 0 bases, the J end lost 5 bases, and 11 bases lay between the germline ends. Germline V CDR1 and CDR2: MGHRA, YSYEKL. This CDR3 comprises 15 residues. Written as DNA, the CDR3 is TGCGCCAGCAGCCAAGAGGGGGACGATTATCAGCCCCAGCATTTT. Its protein is CASSQEGDDYQPQHF.

This chain links TRBV9 with TRBJ2-7, with TRBD2 identical over 7 bases. Looked up from germline, CDR1 is SGDLS and CDR2 is YYNGEE. Trimming took 3 bases from V and 0 from J; bases not matched to a gene: 6. The CDR3 extends over 15 amino acids. CDR3 DNA: TGTGCCAGCAGCGAAAGCGGGACCACCTCCTACGAGCAGTACTTC. Protein product: CASSESGTTSYEQYF.

The gene calls are TRBV4-1 and TRBJ1-1, with D hard to call. CDR1 is MGHRA and CDR2 is YSYEKL in the germline V gene. The CDR3 is made up of 14 amino acids. Trimming shortened V by 0 bases and J by 0 bases, and 5 bases separated the two germline ends. CDR3 residues: CASSQEGLNTEAFF. As DNA, the CDR3 is TGCGCCAGCAGCCAAGAAGGGCTGAACACTGAAGCTTTCTTT.

This rearrangement joins TRBV5-6 to TRBJ2-5; D may be TRBD1 (5 bases). The CDR3 is 14 amino acids. Trimming took 0 bases from V and 2 from J, leaving 8 bases between them. Germline assignment: CDR1 SGHDT and CDR2 YYEEEE. Here the CDR3 reads CASSLAWTQETQYF. CDR3 sequence (DNA): TGTGCCAGCAGCTTGGCTTGGACACAAGAGACCCAGTACTTC.

This clonotype was observed a few times. The V call is TRBV11-2, the J call TRBJ2-7, with D uncertain. This CDR3 comprises 14 residues. Germline CDR1 is SGHAT and CDR2 is FQNNGV. The ends were cut back, 1 base at V and 4 bases at J, with 11 bases in the middle. The CDR3 region is CASSLAPGAYEQYF. The CDR3 DNA reads as TGTGCCAGCAGCTTAGCCCCTGGCGCGTACGAGCAGTACTTC.

The chain combines TRBV20-1 with TRBJ2-7, with unresolved D. The length of the CDR3 is 14 residues. Per germline, CDR1 DFQATT and CDR2 SNEGSKA (reference sequence). V was shortened by 0 bases and J by 3 bases, with 12 bases between the two germline ends. The DNA for the CDR3 is TGCAGTGCTAGAGATCTAGAGGAGAGCTACGAGCAGTACTTC. Amino acid sequence: CSARDLEESYEQYF.

This clonotype was seen a few times. The V call is TRBV7-9, the J call TRBJ2-3; 8 positions match TRBD2. There are 18 residues in the CDR3. V trimming: 5 bases; J trimming: 5 bases; junction bases outside the gene matches: 18. Germline V lookup: CDR1 SEHNR, CDR2 FQNEAQ (reference sequence). CDR3 bases: TGTGCCAGCAGCCCGGACGCTATAGCGGGGTTTGTGATAGATACGCAGTATTTT. Amino acids: CASSPDAIAGFVIDTQYF.

This clonotype appeared a single time. This chain links TRBV25-1 with TRBJ2-2, with a tentative D call TRBD2 (5 bases). The CDR3 totals 15 residues. The germline gives CDR1 MGHDK, CDR2 SYGVNS. Trimming shortened V by 3 bases and J by 6 bases, and 14 bases separated the two germline ends. CDR3 DNA: TGTGCCAGCAGTGAGATAGGGAGAACTCCCGGGGAGCTGTTTTTT. This gives the protein CASSEIGRTPGELFF.